These 10 T cell receptor beta chains share one sample of origin, sequenced in a study of cytomegalovirus exposure and HLA in healthy donors. PCR amplification relied on 60 Vbeta primers (plus 13 Jbeta primers). Sequenced by immunoSEQ multiplex PCR; TCRdb stores in-frame clones only, minus some. The sample table includes about 140,000 clones. The material sequenced was PBMCs. Receptors were obtained from a male donor in good health and CMV-seronegative.

The chain uses TRBV7-9 and TRBJ2-2; 7 bases line up with TRBD1. The junction had 7 bases not matched to a gene; V was cut back by 5 bases and J by 4 bases. The CDR3 has 15 amino acids. Per germline, CDR1 SEHNR and CDR2 FQNEAQ (reference sequence). CDR3 bases: TGTGCCAGCAGCAGGGGACAGACCTTCACCGGGGAGCTGTTTTTT. This sequence encodes CASSRGQTFTGELFF. Full variable domain (rest looked up from reference TRBV7-9 and TRBJ2-2): DTGVSQNPRHKITKRGQNVTFRCDPISEHNRLYWYRQTLGQGPEFLTYFQNEAQLEKSRLLSDRFSAERPKGSFSTLEIQRTEQGDSAMYLCASSRGQTFTGELFFGEGSRLTVL.

This chain uses TRBV5-4 with TRBJ2-3, with D possibly being TRBD2 (6 bases). In germline, CDR1 is SGHNT, CDR2 YYREEE (reference sequence). The length of the CDR3 is 15 residues. Deletions cut 4 bases from V and 1 base from J, with 13 bases between. The CDR3 reads CASSPTGGGTDTQYF. CDR3 in DNA: TGTGCCAGCAGCCCTACCGGAGGGGGCACAGATACGCAGTATTTT.

The chain carries TRBV11-2 and TRBJ1-1; 7 nucleotides align to TRBD1. Germline CDR1 SGHAT, CDR2 FQNNGV. Unmatched junction bases numbered 5, after V lost 2 bases and J lost 2 bases. The CDR3 is 15 amino acids. The CDR3 here is CASSLSTGRNTEAFF. The CDR3 coding sequence is TGTGCCAGCAGCTTATCGACAGGGAGAAACACTGAAGCTTTCTTT.

This chain joins TRBV11-3 and TRBJ1-1; tentative D call: TRBD1 (6 bases). V lost 3 bases and J lost 1, with 9 bases in between. Germline V gives CDR1 SGHNT, CDR2 YENEEA. The CDR3 runs to 14 residues. CDR3: CASSFQGPNTEAFF. DNA of the CDR3: TGTGCCAGCAGCTTCCAGGGGCCGAACACTGAAGCTTTCTTT.

The chain carries TRBV15 and TRBJ1-5; TRBD1 aligns across 8 bases. The CDR3 runs to 14 residues. Germline V gives CDR1 LNHNV, CDR2 YYDKDF (reference sequence). The ends lost 0 bases at V and 8 bases at J; junction bases unmatched: 3. In DNA, the CDR3 is TGTGCCACCAGCAGAGATGCAGGGGGCGAGCCCCAGCATTTT. This codes for CATSRDAGGEPQHF.

The chain couples TRBV30 to TRBJ2-1, with D tentatively TRBD2 (5 bases). The CDR3 spans 14 residues. V was pared by 8 bases and J by 6 bases, with 20 bases between. Per the germline V gene, CDR1 is GTSNPN and CDR2 is SVGIG (reference sequence). The CDR3 DNA reads TGTGCCGGTGGTCCAGCGGACGCCCTCAATGAGCAGTTCTTC. As protein: CAGGPADALNEQFF.

This sequence joins TRBV11-1 and TRBJ2-7; D unresolved. The germline V and J ends were trimmed by 5 bases and 3 bases, with 17 bases remaining between them. The CDR3 has 15 residues. CDR1 and CDR2 (germline): SGHAT, FQDESV (reference sequence). The CDR3: CASSGGPTLRYEQYF. CDR3 bases: TGTGCCAGCAGCGGCGGTCCTACCTTACGCTACGAGCAGTACTTC.

The chain combines TRBV2 with TRBJ1-1, with D possibly being TRBD1 (5 bases). The V gene lost 6 bases and the J gene lost 1 base, with 12 bases spanning the gap. The CDR3 is made up of 14 amino acids. Germline CDR1 SNHLY, CDR2 FYNNEI. CDR3 region: CASRAPQGNTEAFF. CDR3 DNA: TGTGCCAGCAGGGCGCCTCAGGGGAACACTGAAGCTTTCTTT.

The rearrangement links TRBV7-9 to TRBJ2-7; D unresolved. V was pared by 3 bases and J by 0 bases, with 6 bases between. The CDR3 runs 13 residues. Germline CDR1 reads SEHNR; CDR2 reads FQNEAQ (reference sequence). The DNA for the CDR3 is TGTGCCAGCAGCTTCCTCCGCTCCTACGAGCAGTACTTC. It specifies CASSFLRSYEQYF.

The chain links TRBV30 to TRBJ1-4; tentatively, D is TRBD1 (6 bases). Trimming shortened V by 0 bases and J by 8 bases, and 16 bases separated the two germline ends. The CDR3 spans 15 residues. Per germline, CDR1 GTSNPN and CDR2 SVGIG (reference sequence). The CDR3 reads CAWSVSTGMQEKLFF. CDR3 in DNA: TGTGCCTGGAGTGTAAGTACAGGGATGCAAGAAAAACTGTTTTTT.